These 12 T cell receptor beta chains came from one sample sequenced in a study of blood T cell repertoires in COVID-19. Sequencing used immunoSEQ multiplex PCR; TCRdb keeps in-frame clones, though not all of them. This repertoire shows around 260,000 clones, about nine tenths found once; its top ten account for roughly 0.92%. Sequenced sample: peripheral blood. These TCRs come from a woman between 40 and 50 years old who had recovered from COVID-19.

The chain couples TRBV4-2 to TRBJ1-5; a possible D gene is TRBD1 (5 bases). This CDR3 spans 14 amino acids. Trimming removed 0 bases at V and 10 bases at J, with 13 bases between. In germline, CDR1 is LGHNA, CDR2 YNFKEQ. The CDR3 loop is CASSQDRGYRPQHF. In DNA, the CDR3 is TGTGCCAGCAGCCAAGATCGGGGGTATCGACCCCAGCATTTT.

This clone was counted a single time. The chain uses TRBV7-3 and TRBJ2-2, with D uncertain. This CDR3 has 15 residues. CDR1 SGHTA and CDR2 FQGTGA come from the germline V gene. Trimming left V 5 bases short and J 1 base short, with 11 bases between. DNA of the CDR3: TGTGCCAGCAGCCCCTCGACTGTGAACACCGGGGAGCTGTTTTTT. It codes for CASSPSTVNTGELFF. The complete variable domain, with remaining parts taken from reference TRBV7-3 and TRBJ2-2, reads GAGVSQTPSNKVTEKGKYVELRCDPISGHTALYWYRQSLGQGPEFLIYFQGTGAADDSGLPNDRFFAVRPEGSVSTLKIQRTERGDSAVYLCASSPSTVNTGELFFGEGSRLTVL.

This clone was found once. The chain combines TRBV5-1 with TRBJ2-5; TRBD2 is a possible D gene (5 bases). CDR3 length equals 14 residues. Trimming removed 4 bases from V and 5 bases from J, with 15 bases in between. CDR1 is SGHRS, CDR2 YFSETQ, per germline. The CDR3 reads CASSPLRGMETQYF. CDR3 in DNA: TGCGCCAGCAGCCCTTTAAGAGGGATGGAGACCCAGTACTTC.

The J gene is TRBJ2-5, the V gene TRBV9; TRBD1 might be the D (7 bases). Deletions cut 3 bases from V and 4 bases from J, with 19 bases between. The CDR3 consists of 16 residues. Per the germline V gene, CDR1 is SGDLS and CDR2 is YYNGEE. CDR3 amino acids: CASSAHRGGGLETQYF. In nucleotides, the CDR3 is TGTGCCAGCAGCGCCCACAGGGGAGGAGGCCTAGAGACCCAGTACTTC.

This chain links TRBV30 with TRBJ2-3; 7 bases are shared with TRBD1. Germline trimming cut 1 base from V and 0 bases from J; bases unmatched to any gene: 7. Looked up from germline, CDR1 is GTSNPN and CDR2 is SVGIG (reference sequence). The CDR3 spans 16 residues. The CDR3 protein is CAWSEAGGFSTDTQYF. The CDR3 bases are TGTGCCTGGAGTGAAGCAGGGGGATTTAGCACAGATACGCAGTATTTT.

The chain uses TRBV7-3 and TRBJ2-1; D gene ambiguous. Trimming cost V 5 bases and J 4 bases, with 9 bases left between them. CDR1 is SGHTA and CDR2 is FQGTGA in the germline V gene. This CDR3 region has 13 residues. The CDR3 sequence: CASSEAGYNEQFF. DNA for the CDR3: TGTGCCAGCAGCGAAGCCGGGTACAATGAGCAGTTCTTC.

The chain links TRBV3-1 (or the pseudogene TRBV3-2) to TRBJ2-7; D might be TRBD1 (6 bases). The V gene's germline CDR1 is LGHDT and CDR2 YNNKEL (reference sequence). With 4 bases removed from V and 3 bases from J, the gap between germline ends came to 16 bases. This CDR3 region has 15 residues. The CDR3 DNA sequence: TGTGCCAGCAGCCCAAGGGGTAGAGGGGGCTACGAGCAGTACTTC. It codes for CASSPRGRGGYEQYF.

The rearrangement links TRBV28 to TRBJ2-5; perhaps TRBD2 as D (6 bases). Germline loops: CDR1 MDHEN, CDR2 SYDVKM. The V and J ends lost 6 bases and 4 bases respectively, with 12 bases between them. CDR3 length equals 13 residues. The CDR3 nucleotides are TGTGCCAGCAGGGGGGGAGGTCCAGAGACCCAGTACTTC. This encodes CASRGGGPETQYF.

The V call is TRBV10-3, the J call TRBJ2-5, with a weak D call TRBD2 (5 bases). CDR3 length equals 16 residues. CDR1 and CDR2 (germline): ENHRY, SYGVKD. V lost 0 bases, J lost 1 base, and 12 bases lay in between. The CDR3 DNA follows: TGTGCCATCAGTGAGTCCCAGCGGTCCGTCCAAGAGACCCAGTACTTC. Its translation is CAISESQRSVQETQYF.

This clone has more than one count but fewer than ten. The CDR3 DNA follows: TGTGCCAGCTCACCAGGTTACCGTACCGCGGAAGCTTTCTTT. Protein: CASSPGYRTAEAFF. The V and J genes are TRBV18 and TRBJ1-1, with D unresolved. CDR1 and CDR2 from the germline V gene are KGHSH and LQKENI. The CDR3 loop spans 14 amino acids. V was shortened by 2 bases and J by 8 bases, with 15 bases between the two germline ends.

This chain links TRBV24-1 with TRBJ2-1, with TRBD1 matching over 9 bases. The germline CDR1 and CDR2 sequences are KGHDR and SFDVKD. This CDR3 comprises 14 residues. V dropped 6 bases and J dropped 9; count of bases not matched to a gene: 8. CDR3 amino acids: CATSPGQGIPEQFF. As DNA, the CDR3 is TGTGCCACCAGTCCGGGACAGGGTATTCCTGAGCAGTTCTTC.

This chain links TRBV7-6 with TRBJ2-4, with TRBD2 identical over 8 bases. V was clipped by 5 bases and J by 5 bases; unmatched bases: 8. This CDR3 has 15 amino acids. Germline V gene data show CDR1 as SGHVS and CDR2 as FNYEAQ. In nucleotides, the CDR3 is TGTGCCAGCAGCCCCGGGGGAGCGGGGGAAAACATTCAGTACTTC. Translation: CASSPGGAGENIQYF.